This is a list of T cell receptor beta chains from one sample in a study of shared clonotypes between healthy human individuals. Assay: immunoSEQ multiplex PCR; the TCRdb copy retains only in-frame clones and omits some. Among 400,000 to 500,000 clones listed, around 80% were seen once. The specimen sequenced was PBMCs. Source of these receptors: a woman aged 40 to 50 in good health. Some clones in this sample may be carry-over from other donors' samples. Both conserved end residues are part of each CDR3. D genes are given only for firm matches.

d_gene: TRBD2
v_gene: TRBV2
CDR3aa: CASTPLWTSGNEQFF

d_gene: NA
v_gene: TRBV7-8
CDR3aa: CASSTWDSPSYEQYF

d_gene: NA
v_gene: TRBV19
CDR3aa: CASSPTSSTDTQYF

d_gene: NA
v_gene: TRBV5-1
CDR3aa: CVSSLVGQGYGYTF

d_gene: NA
v_gene: TRBV28
CDR3aa: CASSPGGVYTGELFF

d_gene: NA
v_gene: TRBV25-1
CDR3aa: CASSASGTNYGYTF

d_gene: NA
v_gene: TRBV5-1
CDR3aa: CASSDGRSYGYTF

d_gene: NA
v_gene: TRBV5-1
CDR3aa: CASSNRTGNTEAFF

d_gene: NA
v_gene: TRBV6-6
CDR3aa: CASKASARTDTQYF

d_gene: NA
v_gene: TRBV18
CDR3aa: CASSPGGARTEAFF

d_gene: NA
v_gene: TRBV7-9
CDR3aa: CASSLSGQADTQYF

d_gene: NA
v_gene: TRBV11-3
CDR3aa: CASSPGLTDADTQYF

d_gene: NA
v_gene: TRBV18
CDR3aa: CASSPMSRETQYF

d_gene: TRBD1
v_gene: TRBV18
CDR3aa: CASSPPGQGNNEQFF

d_gene: TRBD2
v_gene: TRBV6-1
CDR3aa: CASGLGRGGQETQYF

d_gene: NA
v_gene: TRBV7-2
CDR3aa: CASSRTLWPVNEQFF